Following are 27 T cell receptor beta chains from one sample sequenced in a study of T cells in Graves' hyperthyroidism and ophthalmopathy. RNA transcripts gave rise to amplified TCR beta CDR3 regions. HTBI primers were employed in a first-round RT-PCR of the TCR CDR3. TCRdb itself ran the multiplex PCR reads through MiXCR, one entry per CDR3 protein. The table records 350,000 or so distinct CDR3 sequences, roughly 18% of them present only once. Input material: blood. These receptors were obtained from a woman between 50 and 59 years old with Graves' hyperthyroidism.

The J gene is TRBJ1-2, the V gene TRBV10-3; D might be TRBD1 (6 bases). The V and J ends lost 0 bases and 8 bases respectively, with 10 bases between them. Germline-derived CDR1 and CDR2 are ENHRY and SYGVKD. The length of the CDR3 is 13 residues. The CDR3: CAISESTGLGYTF. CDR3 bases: TGTGCCATCAGTGAGTCCACAGGGTTGGGCTACACCTTC.

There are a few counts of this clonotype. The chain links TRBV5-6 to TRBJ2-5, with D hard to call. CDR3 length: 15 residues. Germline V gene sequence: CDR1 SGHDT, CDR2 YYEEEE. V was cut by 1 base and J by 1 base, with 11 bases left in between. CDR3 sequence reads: CASSLTVTAQETQYF. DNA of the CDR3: TGTGCCAGCAGCTTGACCGTAACAGCCCAAGAGACCCAGTACTTC.

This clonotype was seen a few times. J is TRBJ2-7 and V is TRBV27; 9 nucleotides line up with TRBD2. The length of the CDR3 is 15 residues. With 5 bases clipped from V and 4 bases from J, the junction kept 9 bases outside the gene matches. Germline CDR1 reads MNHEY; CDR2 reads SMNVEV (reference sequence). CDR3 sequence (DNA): TGTGCCAGCAGTCATGGGGGACTAGCACCGTACGAGCAGTACTTC. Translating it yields CASSHGGLAPYEQYF.

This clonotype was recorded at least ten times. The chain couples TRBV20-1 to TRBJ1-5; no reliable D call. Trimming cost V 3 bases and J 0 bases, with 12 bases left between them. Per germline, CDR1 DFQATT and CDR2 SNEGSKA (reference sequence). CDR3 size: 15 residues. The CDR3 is CSASKSGNSNQPQHF. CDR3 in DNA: TGCAGTGCTAGTAAGTCCGGGAATAGCAATCAGCCCCAGCATTTT.

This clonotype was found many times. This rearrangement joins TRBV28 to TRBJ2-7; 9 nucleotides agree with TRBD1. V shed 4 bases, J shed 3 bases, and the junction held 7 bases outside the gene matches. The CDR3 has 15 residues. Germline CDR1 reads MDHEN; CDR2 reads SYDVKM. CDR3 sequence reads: CASSYRGRHLYEQYF. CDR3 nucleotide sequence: TGTGCCAGCAGTTACAGGGGGCGTCATCTCTACGAGCAGTACTTC.

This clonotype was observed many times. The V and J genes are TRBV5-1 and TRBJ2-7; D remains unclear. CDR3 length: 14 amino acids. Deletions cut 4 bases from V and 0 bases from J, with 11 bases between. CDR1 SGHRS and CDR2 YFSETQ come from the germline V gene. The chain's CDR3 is CASSPDPSSYEQYF. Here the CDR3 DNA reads TGCGCCAGCAGCCCCGACCCAAGCTCCTACGAGCAGTACTTC.

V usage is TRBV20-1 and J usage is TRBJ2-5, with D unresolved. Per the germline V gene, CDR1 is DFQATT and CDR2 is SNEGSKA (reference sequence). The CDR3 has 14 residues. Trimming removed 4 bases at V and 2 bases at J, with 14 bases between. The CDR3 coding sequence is TGCAGTGCTAATCATTGGCAAACGCAAGAGACCCAGTACTTC. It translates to CSANHWQTQETQYF.

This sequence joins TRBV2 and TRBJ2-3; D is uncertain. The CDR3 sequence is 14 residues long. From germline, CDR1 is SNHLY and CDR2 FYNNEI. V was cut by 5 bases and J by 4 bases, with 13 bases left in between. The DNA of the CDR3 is TGTGCCAGCAGTAAGTTAATCGGCCCAGATACGCAGTATTTT. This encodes CASSKLIGPDTQYF.

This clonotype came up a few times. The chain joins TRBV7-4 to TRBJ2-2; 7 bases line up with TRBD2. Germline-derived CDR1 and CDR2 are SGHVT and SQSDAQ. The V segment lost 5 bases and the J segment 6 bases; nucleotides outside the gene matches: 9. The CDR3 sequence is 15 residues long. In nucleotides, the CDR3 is TGTGCCAGCAGCCCTCGAGCGGGGCGCCCCGGGGAGCTGTTTTTT. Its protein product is CASSPRAGRPGELFF. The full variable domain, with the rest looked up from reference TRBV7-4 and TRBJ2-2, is GAGVSQSPRYKVAKRGRDVALRCDSISGHVTLYWYRQTLGQGSEVLTYSQSDAQRDKSGRPSGRFSAERPERSVSTLKIQRTEQGDSAVYLCASSPRAGRPGELFFGEGSRLTVL.

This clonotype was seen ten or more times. CDR3 coding DNA: TGTGCCAGCAGCTTAGGGCGGCGGGGGGGTTGGACAGATACGCAGTATTTT. Residues: CASSLGRRGGWTDTQYF. This sequence joins TRBV7-8 and TRBJ2-3, with 9 bases identical to TRBD2. The CDR3 runs to 17 residues. The junction had 8 bases not matched to a gene; V was cut back by 1 base and J by 3 bases. Germline CDR1 SGHVS, CDR2 FQNEAQ.

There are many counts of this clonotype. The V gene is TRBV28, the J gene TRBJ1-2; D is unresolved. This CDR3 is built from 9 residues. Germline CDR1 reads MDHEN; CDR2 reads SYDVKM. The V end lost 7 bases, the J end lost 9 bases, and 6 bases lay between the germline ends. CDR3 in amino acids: CASTRRYTF. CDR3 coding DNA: TGTGCCAGCACTAGGCGCTACACCTTC.

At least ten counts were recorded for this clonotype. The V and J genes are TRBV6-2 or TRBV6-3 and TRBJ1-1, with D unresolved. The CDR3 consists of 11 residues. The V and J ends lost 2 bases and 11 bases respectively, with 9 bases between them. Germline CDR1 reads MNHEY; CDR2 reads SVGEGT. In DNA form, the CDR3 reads TGTGCCAGCAGTTACGACGGTTGGGCTTTCTTT. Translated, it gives CASSYDGWAFF.

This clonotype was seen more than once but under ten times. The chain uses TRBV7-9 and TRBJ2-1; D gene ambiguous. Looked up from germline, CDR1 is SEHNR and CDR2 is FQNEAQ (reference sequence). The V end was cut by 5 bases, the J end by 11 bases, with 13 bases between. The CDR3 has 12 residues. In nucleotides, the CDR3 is TGTGCCAGCAGCCGAAGTTCCAGGAAGCAGTTCTTC. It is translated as CASSRSSRKQFF.

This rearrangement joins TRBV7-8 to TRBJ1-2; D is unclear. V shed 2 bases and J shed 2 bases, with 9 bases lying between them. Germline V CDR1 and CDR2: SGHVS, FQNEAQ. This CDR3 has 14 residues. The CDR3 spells CASSLMGLNYGYTF. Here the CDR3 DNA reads TGTGCCAGCAGCTTAATGGGTCTGAACTATGGCTACACCTTC.

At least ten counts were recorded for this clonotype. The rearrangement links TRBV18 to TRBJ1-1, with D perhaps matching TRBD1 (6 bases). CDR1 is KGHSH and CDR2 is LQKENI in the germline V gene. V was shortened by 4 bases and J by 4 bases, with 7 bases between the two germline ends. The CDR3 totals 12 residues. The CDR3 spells CASSLQGTEAFF. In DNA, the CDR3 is TGTGCCAGCTCACTACAGGGCACTGAAGCTTTCTTT.

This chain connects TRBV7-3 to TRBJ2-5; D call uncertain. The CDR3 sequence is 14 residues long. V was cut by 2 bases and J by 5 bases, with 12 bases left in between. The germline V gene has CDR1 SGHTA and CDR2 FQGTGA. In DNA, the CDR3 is TGTGCCAGCAGCTTAGACGCAGGACGCGAGACCCAGTACTTC. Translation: CASSLDAGRETQYF.

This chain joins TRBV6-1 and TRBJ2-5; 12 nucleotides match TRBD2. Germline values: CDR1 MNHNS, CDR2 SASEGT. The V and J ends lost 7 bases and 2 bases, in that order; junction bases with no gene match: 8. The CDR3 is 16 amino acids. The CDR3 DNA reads TGTGCCAGCAAGACGACTAGCGGGAGTGTGCAAGAGACCCAGTACTTC. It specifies CASKTTSGSVQETQYF.

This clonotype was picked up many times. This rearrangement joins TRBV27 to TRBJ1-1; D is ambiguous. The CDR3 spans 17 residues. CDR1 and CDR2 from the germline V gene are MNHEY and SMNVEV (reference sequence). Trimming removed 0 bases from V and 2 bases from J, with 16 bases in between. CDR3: CASSLSREVTPNTEAFF. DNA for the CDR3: TGTGCCAGCAGTTTATCGCGGGAGGTTACTCCTAACACTGAAGCTTTCTTT.

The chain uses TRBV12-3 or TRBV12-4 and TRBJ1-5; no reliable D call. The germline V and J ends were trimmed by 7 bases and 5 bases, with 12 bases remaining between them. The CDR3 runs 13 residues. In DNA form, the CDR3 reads TGTGCCAGCACCCAATCCACCCATCAGCCCCAGCATTTT. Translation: CASTQSTHQPQHF.

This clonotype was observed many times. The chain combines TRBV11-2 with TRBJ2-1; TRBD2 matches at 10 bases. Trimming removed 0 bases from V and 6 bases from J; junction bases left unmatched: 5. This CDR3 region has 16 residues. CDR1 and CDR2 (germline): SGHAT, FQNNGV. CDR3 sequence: CASSLDLASGGNEQFF. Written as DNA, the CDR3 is TGTGCCAGCAGCTTAGATCTGGCTAGCGGGGGCAATGAGCAGTTCTTC.

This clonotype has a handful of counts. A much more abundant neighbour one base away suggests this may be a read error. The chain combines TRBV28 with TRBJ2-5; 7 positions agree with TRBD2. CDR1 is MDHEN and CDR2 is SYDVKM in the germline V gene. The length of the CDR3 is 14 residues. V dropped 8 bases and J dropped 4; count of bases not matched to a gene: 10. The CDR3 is CASPSMTSRETQYF. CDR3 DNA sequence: TGTGCCAGCCCCTCTATGACTAGCAGAGAGACCCAGTACTTC.

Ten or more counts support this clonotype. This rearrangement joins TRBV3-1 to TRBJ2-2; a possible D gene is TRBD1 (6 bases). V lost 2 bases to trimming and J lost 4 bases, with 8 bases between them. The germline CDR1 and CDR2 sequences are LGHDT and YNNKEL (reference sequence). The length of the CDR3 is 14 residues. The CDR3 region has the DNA TGTGCCAGCAGCCAACTAGGGGGCACCGGGGAGCTGTTTTTT. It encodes CASSQLGGTGELFF.

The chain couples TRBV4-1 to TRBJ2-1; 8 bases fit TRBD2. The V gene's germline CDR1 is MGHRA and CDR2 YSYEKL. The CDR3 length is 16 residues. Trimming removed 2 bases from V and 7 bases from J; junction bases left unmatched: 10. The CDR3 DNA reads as TGCGCCAGCAGCCAAAGGGTCCTAGCGGGTCAAAATGAGCAGTTCTTC. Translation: CASSQRVLAGQNEQFF.

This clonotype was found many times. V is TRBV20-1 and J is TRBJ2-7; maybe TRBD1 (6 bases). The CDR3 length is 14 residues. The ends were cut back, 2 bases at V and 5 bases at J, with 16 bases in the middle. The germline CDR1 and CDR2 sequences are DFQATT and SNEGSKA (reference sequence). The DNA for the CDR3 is TGCAGTGCTAGACCTCCTGACTCAGGGGACGAGCAGTACTTC. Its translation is CSARPPDSGDEQYF.

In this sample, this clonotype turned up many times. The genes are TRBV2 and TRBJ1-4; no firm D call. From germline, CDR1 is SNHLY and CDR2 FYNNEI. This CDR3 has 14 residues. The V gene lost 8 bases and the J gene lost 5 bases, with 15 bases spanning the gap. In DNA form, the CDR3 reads TGTGCCAGCGACGTAAGGCCCACGAATGAAAAACTGTTTTTT. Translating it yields CASDVRPTNEKLFF.

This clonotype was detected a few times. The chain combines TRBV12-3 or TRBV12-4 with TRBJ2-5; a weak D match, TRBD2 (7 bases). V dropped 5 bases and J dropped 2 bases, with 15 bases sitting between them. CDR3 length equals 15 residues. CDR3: CASSTGGLTQETQYF. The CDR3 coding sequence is TGTGCCAGCAGTACGGGGGGCTTAACACAAGAGACCCAGTACTTC.

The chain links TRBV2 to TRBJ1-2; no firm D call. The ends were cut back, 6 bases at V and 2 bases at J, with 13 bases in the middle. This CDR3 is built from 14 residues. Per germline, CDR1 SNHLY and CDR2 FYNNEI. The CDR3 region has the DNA TGTGCCAGCAGGCGAGGCGGCGGAAACTATGGCTACACCTTC. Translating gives CASRRGGGNYGYTF.